This TCR beta chain is drawn from a study of cytomegalovirus exposure and HLA in healthy donors. Study-level background: Of the donors genotyped, approximately 410 in all, less than 90% fell in the Caucasian-associated ancestry cluster.

Germline values: CDR1 LNHDA, CDR2 SQIVND (reference sequence). Trimming cost V 6 bases and J 4 bases, with 16 bases left between them. The CDR3 totals 14 residues. In the PCR, 60 Vbeta and 13 Jbeta primers were used. Produced via immunoSEQ multiplex PCR; TCRdb's table is partial and in-frame only. The sample lists around 130,000 clones; about four fifths were seen once. The receptor's source is a man between 25 and 39 years old in good health and CMV-seronegative. The J gene is TRBJ2-7, the V gene TRBV19; D unclear. The sample comprised PBMCs. DNA for the CDR3: TGTGCCAGTAGCCCGGGTTCCGGTGCTTACGAGCAGTACTTC. Its translation: CASSPGSGAYEQYF. The whole variable domain, remainder taken from reference TRBV19 and TRBJ2-7, is DGGITQSPKYLFRKEGQNVTLSCEQNLNHDAMYWYRQDPGQGLRLIYYSQIVNDFQKGDIAEGYSVSREKKESFPLTVTSAQKNPTAFYLCASSPGSGAYEQYFGPGTRLTVT.